These T cell receptor beta chains were read from a single sample in a study of control samples from healthy donors and cancer patients. Sequenced by immunoSEQ multiplex PCR; TCRdb stores in-frame clones only, minus some. The data show 200,000 or so clones, about 94% seen once. The sequenced sample consisted of blood. All receptors derive from a man aged 50-59 years in good health. Each CDR3 is given with its conserved first and last residue. The order of the fields is V gene, J gene, clone size, D gene, CDR3 DNA, CDR3 protein. The D gene is left open where the match is weak. Rows may omit the clone size; those that give it use once, few, many or a size class.

TRBV7-9,TRBJ2-7,once,-,TGTGCCAGCAGCTTAAGCGCGGGACAGCGCTACGAGCAGTACTTC,CASSLSAGQRYEQYF
TRBV5-4,TRBJ1-1,-,-,TGTGCCAGCAGTCCTCAGGAGAACACTGAAGCTTTCTTT,CASSPQENTEAFF
TRBV5-1,TRBJ1-2,-,TRBD1,TGCGCCAGCAGAAGGACAGGGGCAAACTATGGCTACACCTTC,CASRRTGANYGYTF
TRBV27,TRBJ2-1,-,TRBD2,TGCCATAGCGGGGAGCCCTACAATGAGCAGTTCTTC,CHSGEPYNEQFF
TRBV7-8,TRBJ2-2,-,-,TGTGCCAGCAGCTTGCGACAGCTCACCGGGGAGCTGTTTTTT,CASSLRQLTGELFF
TRBV19,TRBJ2-2,-,TRBD2,TGTGCCAGTAGTTTCGGGGGGAGCACCGGGGAGCTGTTTTTT,CASSFGGSTGELFF
TRBV20-1,TRBJ2-7,-,-,TGCAGTGCTAGTCGCGACATGCTCTCCTACGAGCAGTACTTC,CSASRDMLSYEQYF
TRBV19,TRBJ2-5,-,TRBD2,TGCGCCAGTATAAGCGGGGCAGAGGGAGAGACCCAGTACTTC,CASISGAEGETQYF
TRBV5-5,TRBJ2-2,-,TRBD2,TGTGCCAGCAGCTTGGCCCTACTAGCGGGGGGCCTCGGGCTGTTTTTT,CASSLALLAGGLGLFF
TRBV2,TRBJ1-6,-,-,TGTGCCAGCAGCGAAACCGGCCAGGGCCATTCACCCCTCCACTTT,CASSETGQGHSPLHF
TRBV10-1,TRBJ2-1,once,-,TGCGCCAGCAGTTCGAGGGGGTTCTCCTACAATGAGCAGTTCTTC,CASSSRGFSYNEQFF
TRBV3-1/TRBV3-2,TRBJ2-3,-,TRBD2,TGTGCCAGCAGCCTCCGGTCGGGGAGGGCTACAGATACGCAGTATTTT,CASSLRSGRATDTQYF
TRBV5-1,TRBJ2-1,-,-,TGCGCCAGCAAAAGACAGGTACGACGACAGCAACACAATGAGCAGTTCTTC,CASKRQVRRQQHNEQFF
TRBV19,TRBJ1-6,-,TRBD1,TGTGCCAGTACCCCTGACAGGGGGCGGTCACCCCTCCACTTT,CASTPDRGRSPLHF